This T cell receptor beta chain was documented in a study of T cells after yellow fever vaccination. Turning to the study itself: SMART-Seq v4 Ultra Low Input handled preparation of low-cell-number fractions. Study results and limitations: It was a small share of clonotypes that appeared in both CD4 and CD8 compartments.

This clonotype was counted many times. Antigen: not known. For TCR, cDNA came from 5'RACE template switching, which added a universal primer site and UMIs. TCRdb passed the 5' RACE reads through MiXCR, listing each CDR3 protein once. The sample lists a few hundred thousand distinct CDR3 sequences; roughly 3.5% were seen once. Trimming left V 6 bases short and J 0 bases short, with 11 bases between. The CDR3 totals 14 residues. The chain joins TRBV12-3 or TRBV12-4 to TRBJ1-1, with a weak D call TRBD1 (5 bases). This TCR derives from a man aged 18-30 years who received the YFV17D yellow fever vaccine. The input for sequencing was PBMCs, taken on the day of the yellow fever booster vaccination. The CDR3 DNA sequence: TGTGCCAGCAGCATCAGGGAAATGAACACTGAAGCTTTCTTT. It codes for CASSIREMNTEAFF.